This entry lists 20 T cell receptor beta chains sequenced from one sample in a study of T cell changes during pregnancy in multiple sclerosis (dated by TCRdb to about 2019). The protocol used for the library was the immunoSEQ multiplex PCR assay. This is the immuneACCESS table as TCRdb keeps it, with only in-frame sequences that have V and J called. A part of the clones is gone; compared with another copy, unresolved V genes explain less than half, and the rest is unexplained. The sample includes 100,000 or so clones, with approximately 93% observed a single time. Jointly, the top ten make up about 3% of the sample. Sequences were derived from peripheral blood, sampled after pregnancy. These TCRs come from a female donor with multiple sclerosis, enrolled in a pregnancy study.

The chain recombines TRBV5-1 with TRBJ2-7; TRBD2 matches at 12 bases. Germline lookup yields CDR1 SGHRS and CDR2 YFSETQ. This CDR3 spans 17 amino acids. V was pared by 0 bases and J by 5 bases, with 9 bases of the junction left unmatched. This CDR3 reads CASSLAPGLAGSHEQYF. In DNA form, the CDR3 reads TGCGCCAGCAGCTTGGCCCCTGGACTAGCGGGGTCCCACGAGCAGTACTTC.

This chain uses TRBV7-3 with TRBJ1-1; TRBD1 might be the D (6 bases). CDR1 SGHTA and CDR2 FQGTGA come from the germline V gene. The CDR3 sequence is 14 residues long. Trimming stripped 2 bases from V and 4 bases from J, with 11 bases between. The CDR3 loop reads CASSLGGHGTEAFF. The CDR3 DNA follows: TGTGCCAGCAGCTTAGGGGGCCATGGCACTGAAGCTTTCTTT.

This clone has just one count. This chain joins TRBV27 and TRBJ1-2; D not certain. In germline, CDR1 is MNHEY, CDR2 SMNVEV (reference sequence). The CDR3 is 17 amino acids. V was trimmed by 6 bases and J by 5 bases, leaving 25 bases between them. CDR3 amino acids: CASSPRLVVRDRYGYTF. CDR3 bases: TGTGCCAGCAGCCCTCGGTTAGTAGTGAGGGATAGGTATGGCTACACCTTC.

The CDR3 DNA follows: TGTGCCAGCAGTGAATGGGGGGGGACAGATACGCAGTATTTT. It specifies CASSEWGGTDTQYF. V and J are TRBV25-1 and TRBJ2-3; the match to TRBD2 covers 7 bases. This CDR3 comprises 14 residues. V lost 1 base to trimming and J lost 3 bases; unmatched junction nucleotides: 1. Germline V gene data show CDR1 as MGHDK and CDR2 as SYGVNS.

The chain links TRBV6-6 to TRBJ1-4; D not resolved. V was shortened by 2 bases and J by 8 bases, with 6 bases between the two germline ends. The CDR3 is 12 amino acids. CDR1 and CDR2 (germline): MNHNY, SVGAGI (reference sequence). DNA of the CDR3: TGTGCCAGCAGTTACATGAGGGAAAAACTGTTTTTT. Translation gives CASSYMREKLFF.

This clone was seen once. The chain couples TRBV7-3 to TRBJ1-1; maybe TRBD1 (5 bases). This CDR3 has 13 amino acids. Per germline, CDR1 SGHTA and CDR2 FQGTGA. Between the trimmed V and J ends, which lost 2 bases and 6 bases, there was a span of 10 bases. In nucleotides, the CDR3 is TGTGCCAGCAGCTTAGCAGGGTATGCTGAAGCTTTCTTT. It encodes CASSLAGYAEAFF. The whole variable domain, filled in from reference TRBV7-3 and TRBJ1-1, reads GAGVSQTPSNKVTEKGKYVELRCDPISGHTALYWYRQSLGQGPEFLIYFQGTGAADDSGLPNDRFFAVRPEGSVSTLKIQRTERGDSAVYLCASSLAGYAEAFFGQGTRLTVV.

The V call is TRBV18, the J call TRBJ1-4; 8 bases map to TRBD1. Germline CDR1 is KGHSH and CDR2 is LQKENI. The V gene end was trimmed by 3 bases and the J gene end by 8 bases; junction bases not matched to a gene: 8. This CDR3 is built from 15 residues. The CDR3 coding sequence is TGTGCCAGCTCACCTGGACAGGGCAGAGGGGAAAAACTGTTTTTT. The encoded protein is CASSPGQGRGEKLFF.

This chain joins TRBV5-4 and TRBJ1-1; D is ambiguous. CDR1 and CDR2 (germline): SGHNT, YYREEE (reference sequence). Trimming removed 0 bases at V and 1 base at J, with 7 bases between. The CDR3 spans 14 residues. CDR3 amino acids: CASSLDRGNTEAFF. In DNA, the CDR3 is TGTGCCAGCAGCTTGGATCGGGGGAACACTGAAGCTTTCTTT.

This clone has just one count. DNA for the CDR3: TGTGCCAGCAGCTTACAAATTAGGGGGGGGTTGGGGGCCTACGAGCAGTACTTC. It specifies CASSLQIRGGLGAYEQYF. This chain links TRBV11-2 with TRBJ2-7, with a tentative D call TRBD2 (7 bases). In germline, CDR1 is SGHAT, CDR2 FQNNGV. Between the trimmed V and J ends, which lost 2 bases and 2 bases, there was a span of 22 bases. CDR3 size: 18 residues.

The chain joins TRBV6-6 to TRBJ1-1; a possible D gene is TRBD1 (5 bases). The germline V gene has CDR1 MNHNY and CDR2 SVGAGI (reference sequence). The CDR3 runs to 14 residues. V lost 4 bases, J lost 5 bases, and 14 bases lay in between. The CDR3 DNA follows: TGTGCCAGCAGTTCAGGGTTTAGAGAGACTGAAGCTTTCTTT. Amino acid sequence: CASSSGFRETEAFF.

This sequence joins TRBV5-1 and TRBJ1-2; 12 bases line up with TRBD1. CDR1 and CDR2 (germline): SGHRS, YFSETQ. This CDR3 has 17 residues. Trimming took 4 bases from V and 3 from J; bases not matched to a gene: 10. Here the CDR3 reads CASSPGTGGEVDYGYTF. The CDR3 coding sequence is TGCGCCAGCAGCCCTGGGACAGGGGGCGAAGTAGACTATGGCTACACCTTC.

The rearrangement uses TRBV11-2 and TRBJ2-7, with 7 bases fitting TRBD1. This CDR3 region has 15 residues. CDR1 SGHAT and CDR2 FQNNGV come from the germline V gene. V gave up 5 bases and J gave up 6 bases; unmatched junction bases: 13. The CDR3, as DNA: TGTGCCAGCAGCCTCGCTCGGGACAGTTTGAGCGAGCAGTACTTC. The encoded protein is CASSLARDSLSEQYF.

In its sample, this clone was seen once. The chain uses TRBV6-6 and TRBJ1-2; D uncertain. Looked up from germline, CDR1 is MNHNY and CDR2 is SVGAGI (reference sequence). Trimming left V 6 bases short and J 5 bases short, with 13 bases between. The CDR3 totals 13 residues. The CDR3 loop is CASRNSGSYGYTF. The CDR3, as DNA: TGTGCCAGCAGGAACAGTGGGTCGTATGGCTACACCTTC.

This clone was observed a single time. This rearrangement joins TRBV29-1 to TRBJ2-1; D remains unclear. Germline V gene lookup returns CDR1 SQVTM and CDR2 ANQGSEA. The CDR3 runs to 14 residues. V lost 6 bases to trimming and J lost 6 bases, with 18 bases between them. The CDR3 protein is CSVPPPGRPNEQFF. The CDR3 bases are TGCAGCGTCCCCCCCCCGGGTCGTCCCAATGAGCAGTTCTTC.

The rearrangement joins TRBV6-1 to TRBJ1-5, with D possibly being TRBD1 (5 bases). The CDR3 is 13 residues long. Germline V gives CDR1 MNHNS, CDR2 SASEGT. The V end lost 4 bases, the J end lost 9 bases, and 13 bases lay between the germline ends. The CDR3 loop is CASSATVQGPQHF. CDR3 DNA: TGTGCCAGCAGTGCCACCGTCCAGGGGCCCCAGCATTTT.

The chain has TRBV5-6 and TRBJ1-1, with 10 bases aligning to TRBD1. Germline values: CDR1 SGHDT, CDR2 YYEEEE. Losses at the gene ends were 3 bases for V and 8 bases for J; bases not matched to a gene: 16. The CDR3 totals 17 residues. The CDR3: CASSSPWGGQGRTEAFF. DNA for the CDR3: TGTGCCAGCAGCTCCCCTTGGGGGGGACAGGGGCGGACGGAAGCTTTCTTT. Complete variable domain (other parts from reference TRBV5-6 and TRBJ1-1): DAGVTQSPTHLIKTRGQQVTLRCSPKSGHDTVSWYQQALGQGPQFIFQYYEEEERQRGNFPDRFSGHQFPNYSSELNVNALLLGDSALYLCASSSPWGGQGRTEAFFGQGTRLTVV.

This chain joins TRBV6-6 and TRBJ2-1; 9 bases are shared with TRBD2. The CDR3 is 15 residues long. Unmatched junction bases numbered 6, after V lost 2 bases and J lost 7 bases. Per the germline V gene, CDR1 is MNHNY and CDR2 is SVGAGI (reference sequence). The CDR3 bases are TGTGCCAGCAGTTACGGGCGGGGGGGCAGGAATGAGCAGTTCTTC. Translated: CASSYGRGGRNEQFF.

The rearrangement links TRBV9 to TRBJ2-7, with 9 nucleotides matching TRBD1. Trimming removed 0 bases from V and 1 base from J; junction bases left unmatched: 2. Germline V gives CDR1 SGDLS, CDR2 YYNGEE. The CDR3 is 15 residues long. The CDR3 reads CASSVEGQGSYEQYF. Written as DNA, the CDR3 is TGTGCCAGCAGCGTAGAGGGACAGGGTTCCTACGAGCAGTACTTC.

The genes are TRBV28 and TRBJ1-5; the D gene is possibly TRBD1 (5 bases). V was cut by 4 bases and J by 6 bases, with 19 bases left in between. This CDR3 comprises 16 residues. Germline values: CDR1 MDHEN, CDR2 SYDVKM. The CDR3 DNA reads TGTGCCAGCAGTTCTCGAACTTGGGGGGTTGGTCAGCCCCAGCATTTT. This encodes CASSSRTWGVGQPQHF.

The chain combines TRBV15 with TRBJ2-7, with a possible D match to TRBD1 (5 bases). Trimming removed 0 bases at V and 1 base at J, with 10 bases between. CDR1 and CDR2 from the germline V gene are LNHNV and YYDKDF (reference sequence). The CDR3 has 15 amino acids. The chain's CDR3 is CATSRDRGLSYEQYF. The CDR3, as DNA: TGTGCCACCAGCAGAGATAGGGGCTTATCCTACGAGCAGTACTTC.